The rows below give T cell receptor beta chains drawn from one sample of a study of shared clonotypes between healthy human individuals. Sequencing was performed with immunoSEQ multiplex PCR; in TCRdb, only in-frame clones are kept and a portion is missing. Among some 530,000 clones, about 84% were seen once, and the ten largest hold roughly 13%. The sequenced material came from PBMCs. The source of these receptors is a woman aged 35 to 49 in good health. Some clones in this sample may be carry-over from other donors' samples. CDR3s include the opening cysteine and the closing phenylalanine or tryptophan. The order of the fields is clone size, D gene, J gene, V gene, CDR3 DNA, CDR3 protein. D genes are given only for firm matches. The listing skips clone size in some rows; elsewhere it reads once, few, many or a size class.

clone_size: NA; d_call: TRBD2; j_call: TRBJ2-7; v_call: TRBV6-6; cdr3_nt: TGTGCCAGCAGTTACGGGGACTACGAATCCTACGAGCAGTACTTC; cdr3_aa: CASSYGDYESYEQYF
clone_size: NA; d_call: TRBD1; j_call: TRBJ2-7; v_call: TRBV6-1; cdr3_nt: TGTGCCAGCAGTGAACGGGGGACAGGGGCCTACGAGCAGTACTTC; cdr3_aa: CASSERGTGAYEQYF
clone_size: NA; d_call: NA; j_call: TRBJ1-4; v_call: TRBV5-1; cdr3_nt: TGCGCCAGCAGCTTGTATTCGGGTGAAAAACTGTTTTTT; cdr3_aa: CASSLYSGEKLFF
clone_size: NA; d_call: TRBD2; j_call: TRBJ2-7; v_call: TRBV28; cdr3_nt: TGTGCCAGCAGCTCCCCGGGGGGGCGGCTCGGGCAGTACTTC; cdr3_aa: CASSSPGGRLGQYF
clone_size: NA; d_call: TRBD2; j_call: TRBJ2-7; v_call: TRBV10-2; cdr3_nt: TGCGCCAGCAGGCTAGCGGGAGGAAACTCCTACGAGCAGTACTTC; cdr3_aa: CASRLAGGNSYEQYF
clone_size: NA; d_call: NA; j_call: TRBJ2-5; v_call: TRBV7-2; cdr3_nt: TGTGCCAGCAGCTTAGCTCCGAACCGAGAGACCCAGTACTTC; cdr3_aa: CASSLAPNRETQYF
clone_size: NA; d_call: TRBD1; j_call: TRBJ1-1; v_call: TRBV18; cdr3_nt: TGTGCCAGCTCGTACATTCAGGGGGCCATTGAAGCTTTCTTT; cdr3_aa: CASSYIQGAIEAFF
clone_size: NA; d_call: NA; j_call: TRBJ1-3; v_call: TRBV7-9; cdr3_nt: TGTGCCAGCAGCGCGCAGTACTCTGGAAACACCATATATTTT; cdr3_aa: CASSAQYSGNTIYF
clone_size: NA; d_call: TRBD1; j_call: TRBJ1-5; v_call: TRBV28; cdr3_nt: TGTGCCACTACAGGGGGCTCTCAGCCCCAGCATTTT; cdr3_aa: CATTGGSQPQHF
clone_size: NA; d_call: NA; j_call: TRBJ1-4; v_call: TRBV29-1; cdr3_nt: TGCAGCGTTGAAGATGAGGGACTTGGTGAAAAACTGTTTTTT; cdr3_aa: CSVEDEGLGEKLFF
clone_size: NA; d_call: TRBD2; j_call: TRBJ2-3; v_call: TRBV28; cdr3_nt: TGTGCCAGCAGTTCTCCCCTAGCGGGAGGGCCCTCTCAGCTTACGCAGTATTTT; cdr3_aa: CASSSPLAGGPSQLTQYF
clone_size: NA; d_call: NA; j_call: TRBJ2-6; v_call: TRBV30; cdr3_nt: TGTGCCTGGGTCCTCTCTGGGGCCAACGTCCTGACTTTC; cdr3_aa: CAWVLSGANVLTF
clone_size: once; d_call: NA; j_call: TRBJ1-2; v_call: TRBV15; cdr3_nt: TGTGCCACCAGCAGAGATTTAACCGACTATGGCTACACCTTC; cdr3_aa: CATSRDLTDYGYTF
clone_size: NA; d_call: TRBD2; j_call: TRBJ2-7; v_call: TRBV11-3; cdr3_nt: TGTGCCAGCAGCTTAGATGGACTAGCGGCCGAGCAGTACTTC; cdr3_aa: CASSLDGLAAEQYF
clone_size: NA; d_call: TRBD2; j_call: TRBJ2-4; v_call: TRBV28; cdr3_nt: TGTGCCAGCACCGCGTCGGGGGGGGTGAACATTCAGTACTTC; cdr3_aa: CASTASGGVNIQYF
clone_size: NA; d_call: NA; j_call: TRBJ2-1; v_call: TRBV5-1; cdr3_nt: TGCGCCAGCAGCTTGGGGCTAGCCGACAATGAGCAGTTCTTC; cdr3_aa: CASSLGLADNEQFF
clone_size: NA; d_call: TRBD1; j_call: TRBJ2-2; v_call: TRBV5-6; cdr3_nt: TGTGCCAGCAGCCTACCCGGGACAGGCCTCACCGGGGAGCTGTTTTTT; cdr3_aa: CASSLPGTGLTGELFF
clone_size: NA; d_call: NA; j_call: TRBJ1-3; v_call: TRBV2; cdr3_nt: TGTGCCAGCAGTTCTCGGGCCTCTGATGGAAACACCATATATTTT; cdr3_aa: CASSSRASDGNTIYF
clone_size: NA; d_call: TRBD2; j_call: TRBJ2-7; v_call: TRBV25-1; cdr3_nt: TGTGCCAGCAAGCCGGGACTAGACTACGGGGAGCAGTACTTC; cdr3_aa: CASKPGLDYGEQYF
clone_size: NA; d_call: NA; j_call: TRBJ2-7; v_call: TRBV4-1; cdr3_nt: TGCGCCAGCAGCTCCCAAAGGACCTACGTCGAGCAGTACTTC; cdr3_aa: CASSSQRTYVEQYF
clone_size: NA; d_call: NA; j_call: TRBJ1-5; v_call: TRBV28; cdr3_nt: TGTGCCAGCAGGACATGGGATAGTTCTAATCAGCCCCAGCATTTT; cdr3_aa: CASRTWDSSNQPQHF
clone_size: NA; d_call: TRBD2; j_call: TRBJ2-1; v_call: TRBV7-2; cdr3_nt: TGTGCCAGCAGCTTAAGTCGAGGTAGCGGGAATGAGCAGTTCTTC; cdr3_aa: CASSLSRGSGNEQFF